This TCR beta chain was profiled in a study of T cell responses to AZD1222 COVID-19 vaccine. Germline-derived CDR1 and CDR2 are SGHNT and YYREEE (reference sequence). The CDR3 runs 13 residues. V trimming: 6 bases; J trimming: 7 bases; junction bases outside the gene matches: 10. TCRdb's copy holds only in-frame clones and misses some; the assay was immunoSEQ multiplex PCR. The table lists over 110,000 clones, about 90% of them singletons, with about 6% in the top ten. This TCR was sampled from an adult in good health. The V gene is TRBV5-4, the J gene TRBJ2-7, with TRBD2 matching 7 bases. Sequencing was performed on peripheral blood, taken on day 0 of AZD1222 vaccination. The CDR3, as DNA: TGTGCCAGCACCACGGGACTAAGGTCGGAGCAGTACTTC. This sequence encodes CASTTGLRSEQYF.